These T cell receptor beta chains were read from a single sample in a study of early T cells in non-severe SARS-CoV-2 infection. MiXCR, run by TCRdb on the 5' RACE reads, gives a single entry per CDR3 protein. Of some 29,000 distinct CDR3 sequences in the sample, around 5.1% were seen once. The sample comprised whole blood. The receptors come from an adult who was a healthcare worker with PCR-confirmed SARS-CoV-2 infection or an uninfected control (not recorded which). The CDR3 runs from the conserved cysteine through the conserved F or W. A D gene is named only where the DNA matches it firmly. Some rows mark clone size as missing; the rest say once, few, many or name a class of expanded clone.

TRBJ2-7,TRBV4-3,many,TRBD2,TGCGCCAGCAGCCAAGATGGAGCGGGAGCGAGCGAGCAGTACTTC,CASSQDGAGASEQYF
TRBJ2-1,TRBV20-1,-,-,TGCAGTGCTAGAACGACTAGTTCCTCTGAGCAGTTCTTC,CSARTTSSSEQFF
TRBJ1-2,TRBV3-1,many,-,TGTGCCAGCAGCCTGAGGGCCAACTATGGCTACACCTTC,CASSLRANYGYTF
TRBJ2-2,TRBV18,few,-,TGTGCCAGCTCACCGGAGGTTGCTACTGAGACCGGGGAGCTGTTTTTT,CASSPEVATETGELFF
TRBJ1-4,TRBV2,few,-,TGTGCCAGCGGGAACAGGGAAGAGGGAAAACTGTTTTTT,CASGNREEGKLFF
TRBJ2-3,TRBV7-8,-,-,TGTGCCAGCAGCTTAGCCGAGCCCGGAAGCACAGATACGCAGTATTTT,CASSLAEPGSTDTQYF
TRBJ2-7,TRBV29-1,-,-,TGCAGCGCTAGGGACGGGCCCTACGAGCAGTACTTC,CSARDGPYEQYF
TRBJ1-1,TRBV28,few,TRBD1,TGTGCCAGCAGAGCGACAGGGGGCACTGAAGCTTTCTTT,CASRATGGTEAFF
TRBJ1-1,TRBV10-3,few,-,TGTGCCATCAGTGATCTGGGCCGGAGCACTGAAGCTTTCTTT,CAISDLGRSTEAFF
TRBJ2-7,TRBV10-1,many,TRBD1,TGCGCCAGCAGTGACGGGCCAGGGGGTAACCCCTACGAGCAGTACTTC,CASSDGPGGNPYEQYF
TRBJ1-6,TRBV3-1,few,TRBD1,TGTGCCAGCAGCCAGCACGGGGACAGAGTTAATTCACCCCTCCACTTT,CASSQHGDRVNSPLHF
TRBJ1-2,TRBV7-9,many,TRBD1,TGTGCCAGCAGCCCACAGGGGCTGGATGGCTACACCTTC,CASSPQGLDGYTF
TRBJ1-4,TRBV5-6,many,TRBD1,TGTGCCAGCAGCTTGGGGGGACAGGGGAGGATTAATGAAAAACTGTTTTTT,CASSLGGQGRINEKLFF
TRBJ2-3,TRBV15,few,TRBD2,TGTGCCACCAGCAGATCCCAGGGAGCGGGGCTCTTCACAGATACGCAGTATTTT,CATSRSQGAGLFTDTQYF
TRBJ1-5,TRBV12-3/TRBV12-4,many,-,TGTGCCAGCAGCTTAGGGGCAGCCGTGAGCAATCAGCCCCAGCATTTT,CASSLGAAVSNQPQHF
TRBJ2-5,TRBV5-4,many,-,TGTGCCAGCAGCTTGTTCAGCAGCGAAGAGACCCAGTACTTC,CASSLFSSEETQYF
TRBJ2-5,TRBV5-1,many,-,TGCGCCAGCAGCTCATCATCCGGACGGAGGGTAGAGACCCAGTACTTC,CASSSSSGRRVETQYF
TRBJ1-2,TRBV7-2,many,-,TGTGCCAGCAGCTTAGTAAAAAACAGGGAGGATGGCTACACCTTC,CASSLVKNREDGYTF
TRBJ2-3,TRBV7-9,many,TRBD2,TGTGCCAGCAGCATGGGGACTAGCGGGACCGCAGATACGCAGTATTTT,CASSMGTSGTADTQYF
TRBJ1-2,TRBV11-2,many,-,TGTGCCAGCAGTCGAATACGGAGTGATGGCTACACCTTC,CASSRIRSDGYTF
TRBJ2-1,TRBV12-3/TRBV12-4,many,-,TGTGCCAGCAGTCCCCCGGGAGTGGGCAATGAGCAGTTCTTC,CASSPPGVGNEQFF
TRBJ2-7,TRBV20-1,few,TRBD2,TGCAGCGCACTAGCGGGAGGGCCTAGCGAGCAGTACTTC,CSALAGGPSEQYF
TRBJ2-7,TRBV7-9,many,-,TGTGCCAGCAGCGTCCATCGGAACAGGGCAGAGCAGTACTTC,CASSVHRNRAEQYF
TRBJ2-7,TRBV5-1,many,-,TGCGCCAGCAGCCCAGGTGCACAGCCACCCTACGAGCAGTACTTC,CASSPGAQPPYEQYF
TRBJ2-1,TRBV10-3,-,-,TGTGCCATCGAGCCAGGGGGGACCTACAATGAGCAGTTCTTC,CAIEPGGTYNEQFF
TRBJ2-1,TRBV6-2/TRBV6-3,many,TRBD2,TGTGCCAGCAGTGACGGGAGGGGATACAATGAGCAGTTCTTC,CASSDGRGYNEQFF
TRBJ2-3,TRBV9,-,-,TGTGCCAGCAGCGTAGGGTCCAGTACGCAGTATTTT,CASSVGSSTQYF
TRBJ1-5,TRBV7-2,few,-,TGTGCCAGCAGCTTAGCGCTCCGGGGTGACAATCAGCCCCAGCATTTT,CASSLALRGDNQPQHF
TRBJ2-3,TRBV20-1,few,TRBD1,TGCAGTGCTAGTAGGACAGGGCCTACGGATACGCAGTATTTT,CSASRTGPTDTQYF
TRBJ2-7,TRBV29-1,many,-,TGCAGCGTGAAAACAGGGAGTTACGAGCAGTACTTC,CSVKTGSYEQYF
TRBJ2-7,TRBV20-1,few,-,TGCAGTGCTGAGGAAAGTACGTACTTC,CSAEESTYF
TRBJ2-5,TRBV7-6,many,TRBD2,TGTGCCAGCAGCCAAGTGACTAGCGGGATAGAGACCCAGTACTTC,CASSQVTSGIETQYF
TRBJ2-3,TRBV2,many,TRBD1,TGTGCCAGCAATGGACAGGGGGAGGCAGATACGCAGTATTTT,CASNGQGEADTQYF
TRBJ2-7,TRBV6-5,many,-,TGTGCCAGCAGTTACATGTCCGGACCCTACGAGCAGTACTTC,CASSYMSGPYEQYF
TRBJ2-5,TRBV5-1,few,-,TGCGCCAGCAGCGGCGGGACAGTAGAATGGGAGACCCAGTACTTC,CASSGGTVEWETQYF
TRBJ2-1,TRBV29-1,many,-,TGCAGCGTTGAGTCCGGTTTCAGGTACAATGAGCAGTTCTTC,CSVESGFRYNEQFF
TRBJ1-3,TRBV20-1,many,-,TGCAGTGCCAACCACAGGAACACCATATATTTT,CSANHRNTIYF
TRBJ1-5,TRBV6-6,many,TRBD1,TGTGCCAGCAGTTACCCGGACAGGGGGGAGCAGCCCCAGCATTTT,CASSYPDRGEQPQHF
TRBJ2-2,TRBV18,many,-,TGTGCCAGCTCACCAGACACCGGGGAGCTGTTTTTT,CASSPDTGELFF
TRBJ2-2,TRBV5-1,many,TRBD2,TGCGCCAGCAGCTTGTATAGCGGGGGAATGAACACCGGGGAGCTGTTTTTT,CASSLYSGGMNTGELFF
TRBJ2-3,TRBV29-1,many,TRBD2,TGCAGCGTTGAAGGTCTAGCGGGGGACCATAGCACAGATACGCAGTATTTT,CSVEGLAGDHSTDTQYF
TRBJ2-7,TRBV20-1,many,-,TGCAGTGCCCCCAGCGGTGGGTCCTACGAGCAGTACTTC,CSAPSGGSYEQYF
TRBJ2-2,TRBV10-1,few,TRBD2,TGCGCCAGCAGTGGTAGCGGGAGACGCGGGGAGCTGTTTTTT,CASSGSGRRGELFF
TRBJ1-2,TRBV7-2,many,-,TGTGCCAGCAGCTTATCCCCAGGGGATGGCTACACCTTC,CASSLSPGDGYTF
TRBJ2-1,TRBV2,few,-,TGTGCCAGCAGCCCTACAGGGCATGAGCAGTTCTTC,CASSPTGHEQFF
TRBJ1-2,TRBV20-1,many,-,TGCAGTGCTTACCCGAAGTCGCTAAACTATGGCTACACCTTC,CSAYPKSLNYGYTF
TRBJ2-4,TRBV7-8,many,-,TGTGCCAGCAGCTTGGGGTCCGCCCGGGCAGCCTCGTCAAACATTCAGTACTTC,CASSLGSARAASSNIQYF
TRBJ1-1,TRBV4-2,many,-,TGTGCCAGCAGCCGGGCTCCCAGGGAGGTAGCTTTCTTT,CASSRAPREVAFF
TRBJ2-3,TRBV7-2,many,TRBD2,TGTGCCAGCAGCCCTTCCGGGGGTAGCGGGGGCACAGATACGCAGTATTTT,CASSPSGGSGGTDTQYF
TRBJ2-1,TRBV6-4,-,TRBD2,TGTGCCAGCAGTACTAGCGGGAGCAATGAGCAGTTCTTC,CASSTSGSNEQFF
TRBJ1-4,TRBV19,many,TRBD1,TGTGCCAGTAGCGGAAGGACAGGGAACGATGAAAAACTGTTTTTT,CASSGRTGNDEKLFF
TRBJ1-1,TRBV5-1,few,-,TGCGCCAGCAGCTTATTAACACCGACCACTGAAGCTTTCTTT,CASSLLTPTTEAFF
TRBJ1-1,TRBV4-1,many,-,TGCGCCAGCAGCCAAGCGGTCGGGGGATGGGTAACTGAAGCTTTCTTT,CASSQAVGGWVTEAFF
TRBJ2-1,TRBV7-9,many,TRBD1,TGTGCCAGCAGCCCCGGGACAGGCCTTAGGAATGAGCAGTTCTTC,CASSPGTGLRNEQFF
TRBJ1-6,TRBV20-1,many,-,TGCAGTGCTAGAGGAGGGGAGCCTCGGTCACCCCTCCACTTT,CSARGGEPRSPLHF
TRBJ2-7,TRBV7-6,many,TRBD1,TGTGCCAGCAGCAACCCCTTTAAACAGGGGGCCTCCTACGAGCAGTACTTC,CASSNPFKQGASYEQYF
TRBJ1-5,TRBV4-3,many,-,TGCGCCAGCAGCCAAGATGGGGGGGCCAATCAGCCCCAGCATTTT,CASSQDGGANQPQHF